The T cell receptor beta chain under discussion was sequenced for a study of beta chain features in type 1 diabetes. For the study at large: Cells sorted and examined across all samples totaled more than 95,000,000. Overall study findings and caveats: A moderate, significant TCRB CDR3 shortening appeared in type 1 diabetes across four CD4+ subsets. Patients and controls would be equally affected if PCR favored shorter templates.

Regarding this clone: Antigen: not known.

Expressed TCRB transcripts got sequenced, as all isolated RNA was reverse transcribed. TCRdb keeps only in-frame clones here, not all; method: immunoSEQ multiplex PCR. The sample holds about 740,000 clones, 13% seen once. The CDR3 length is 17 residues. The germline V gene encodes CDR1 MGHRA and CDR2 YSYEKL. Trimming at V came to 1 base and at J to 0 bases, leaving 8 bases not matched to a gene. Cells sorted by CD45RO/CCR7/CD25/CD127/CD95/CD27 comprised CD4+ naive, central memory, regulatory and stem cell-like memory cells. The authors obtained over 95% purity in all sorted populations. This sequence joins TRBV4-1 and TRBJ1-1; 7 bases fit TRBD1. This TCR was sampled from a man between 18 and 29 years old with type 1 diabetes. Sequenced input: naive CD4+ T cells from blood. Here the CDR3 reads CASSQALRDRVNTEAFF. Written as DNA, the CDR3 is TGCGCCAGCAGCCAAGCCCTCCGGGACAGAGTGAACACTGAAGCTTTCTTT.